This T cell receptor beta chain was found in a study of cytomegalovirus exposure and HLA in healthy donors (dated by TCRdb to the late 2010s). Turning to the overall study: An earlier analysis of roughly 500 of the donors reported more than 250 Gb of sequence data and some 100 million unique TCR beta sequences from 190 million or so T cells. The study profiled the T cell repertoires of fewer than 850 subjects by immunosequencing and related them to cytomegalovirus serostatus. In addition to the first cohort of approximately 650 subjects, a separate validation cohort of 130 or so different subjects was used. To predict cytomegalovirus infection status, the study brought together high-throughput TCR immunosequencing, statistical association of individual TCRs with disease status, and machine learning. In a later analysis, previously published TCR beta repertoires from several hundred donors were re-analyzed and high-resolution HLA genotyping was added so that TCR occurrence patterns could be studied. An earlier analysis of about 620 of the donors applied high-throughput TCR beta sequencing to assess whether each TCR beta V gene segment acted as functional or pseudogenic. The aim of the study was to test whether cataloging public T cell receptors could identify signatures of past pathogen exposure. Alongside the repertoire data, information on donor age, sex, ethnicity and CMV serostatus was compiled. Among some 400 genotyped donors of the cohort, an average of about 240,000 unique TCR beta nucleotide sequences was sequenced per donor, of which 15% to 20% were non-productive. Typing coverage varied by locus: about 620-640 donors for A, B, C, DRB1 and DQB1; 522 for DQA1; approximately 610 for DPA1; around 450 for DPB1. In a later genetic analysis, genome-wide SNP genotypes for about 55% of the roughly 670 donors were used, and that subset was treated as a discovery cohort. Because of strong linkage in the cohort, five DR-DQ haplotypes were treated as single units for association and clustering. Rather than using new phenotypic data, the later analysis identified candidate immune exposures from TCR beta sequences and from how often those sequences occurred across donors. An early release covering some 640 HLA-typed donors comprised approximately 290 gigabases of sequencing data and 85 million to 100 million unique TCR sequences. Among the roughly 400 genotyped donors, around 81% belonged to the genetic ancestry cluster associated with self-reported Caucasian donors. Every repertoire in the discovery cohort had been generated on one and the same sequencing platform. HLA typing covered class I and class II loci at four-digit resolution.

The receptor library was made with the immunoSEQ multiplex PCR assay. The multiplex PCR relied on a mix of 60 forward primers for TCR Vbeta segments and 13 reverse primers for TCR Jbeta segments. A multiplex PCR assay on genomic DNA amplified the CDR3 region of rearranged TCR beta genes. On the Illumina HiSeq System, the amplified TCR beta libraries were sequenced as 87-base-pair reads. In the original analysis: A later analysis tallied roughly 76 million unique TCR beta chains across the 660 or so repertoires, and about 10 million of those chains were shared by two or more donors. Raw reads were error-corrected and collapsed into unique sequences by a nearest-neighbor algorithm in which closely related sequences were merged to remove PCR and sequencing errors. V, D and J gene segments were assigned by aligning CDR3 sequences to IMGT reference sequences. Each retained sequence needed at least a six-nucleotide match to both a V gene segment and a J gene segment. Rearrangements were called productive when the CDR3 lacked stop codons and stayed in frame with V and J; all others were non-productive. CDR3 was defined by IMGT convention, running from the second conserved V-encoded cysteine to the conserved J-encoded phenylalanine. In an earlier analysis of around 540 of the donors, sequences lacking an unambiguous match to a single V gene segment were excluded. In an earlier analysis of approximately 500 of the donors, a V segment was called functional when productive rearrangements were above 56.7%, and segregating when the standard deviation between donors exceeded 5%. A statistical classification framework was built for diagnosing cytomegalovirus status from the catalog of TCR beta chain sequences. A later analysis assigned V and J genes by comparing TCR nucleotide sequences with IMGT/GENE-DB human TR gene sequences. The TCRdist pipeline was used in a later analysis to assign CDR3 sequences and most-parsimonious VDJ recombination scenarios. In a later analysis, each TCR beta chain was defined by its CDR3 amino acid sequence together with its V-gene family, and reads without a unique V-gene family were excluded. A later analysis removed several hundred highly shared, low-generation-probability nucleotide sequences to deal with suspected cross-contamination and a sequencing artifact. In a later analysis, a clonal expansion index for each public chain was calculated from normalized within-repertoire ranks of inferred template counts. In a later analysis, generation probabilities were computed with a VDJ recombination model fitted to out-of-frame rearrangements, and the resulting probabilities were checked against IGoR. Hypergeometric tests were used in a later analysis to score TCR-TCR, TCR-HLA and TCR-CMV co-occurrence, with a repertoire-size bias correction applied to the TCR pairs. To estimate false discovery rates, a later analysis permuted the HLA or CMV assignments 20 times. In a later analysis, co-occurring TCRs were grouped using DBSCAN, and TCRdist sequence similarity was added for clustering within HLA-allele-positive subsets. For co-occurrence clustering, repertoires with fewer than 30,000 or more than 120,000 public chains were excluded, along with five repertoires with anomalous nucleotide sharing. TCRdb took over this immuneACCESS table, retaining in-frame rearrangements with V and J assigned. Such tables are incomplete; in checked studies, under half of the missing clones stem from an unresolved V gene, and the remainder is unexplained. V and J calls and clone size are those listed in that table; D and trimming were worked out from the DNA. A total of some 110,000 clones appear in this sample, 55% to 80% of them only once. About 2.2% of the sample lies in the top ten.

Via the germline V gene (reference sequence), CDR1 is GTSNPN and CDR2 SVGIG. The CDR3 spans 15 residues, from the cysteine through the phenylalanine. The read is trimmed to its CDR3 DNA, 45 bases read in frame from base 1. V ends up 0 bases short and J 2 bases short, with an unmatched junction base count of 4. On this clone: Its antigen specificity is not known. The record has no base qualities; no much larger clone is one base away.

What the work shows at the level of the full study, not this receptor alone: The classifier was reported to diagnose cytomegalovirus status with high specificity and sensitivity in both the original and validation cohorts. The 87-base-pair reads could not distinguish some IMGT-functional V segments, including TRBV6-2 and TRBV6-3, so those segments were excluded. A later analysis found that most CMV-associated TCR beta chains appeared HLA-restricted, with HLA associations seemingly driven largely by CMV exposure. While some public TCRs were present in many individuals, most TCR sequences turned up only very rarely across donors. A later genetic analysis associated a missense DCLRE1C variant with V-gene and J-gene trimming of TCR beta chains, and an independent cohort replicated the association. Broadly in line with IMGT annotations, most TCR beta V segments showed up in productive rearrangements about 90% or about 30% of the time in an earlier analysis of several hundred of the donors. In vitro tests confirmed that three of the cytomegalovirus-associated TCR beta chains recognize cytomegalovirus antigens. The study gave a list of 150 to 200 TCR beta chains associated with cytomegalovirus. Sequencing depth was assumed to be roughly uniform across donors in the presence/absence analyses, though that assumption may not hold. In a later genetic analysis, fewer N-insertions in productive TCRs were reported among donors in an Asian-associated ancestry cluster than the roughly 700-donor mean. Because some donors lacked HLA typing at each locus, the association tests relied only on the typed subset. The sequencing pipeline was judged likely to have produced a cluster of highly shared sequence variants as a technical artifact. In a later analysis, HLA-associated TCR beta chains showed more clonal expansion and lower generation probabilities than non-associated chains that were equally common. At a false discovery rate of 0.05, a later analysis linked under 20,000 TCR beta sequences to specific HLA alleles. Assigning TCR associations to individual alleles was difficult when HLA alleles, especially DR and DQ, strongly co-occurred. Because counts were too low, 15 to 20 rarely observed V segments, including chromosome 9 orphons, were excluded from the earlier analysis of around 640 of the donors. A further reported finding was that TCR beta sequences accurately predicted the HLA-A and HLA-B alleles for most subjects in the first cohort. According to a later analysis, parvovirus B19, influenza, CMV and Epstein-Barr virus appeared linked to several top co-occurrence clusters. According to a later analysis, TCR association rates differed among HLA loci, with DRB1 alleles showing the most associated TCRs and HLA-C alleles showing the fewest. Immune exposure information for the cohort was limited to CMV serostatus. Linkage disequilibrium might explain the correlated functional status among segregating V segments, but an unknown experimental factor could not be ruled out. It was suggested by the authors that the approach could potentially be generalized to other disease states and immunological phenotypes. Only TCR beta chains were sequenced in this cohort, and the absence of alpha or paired-chain data limited detectable features.

The cohort comprised some 730 healthy bone marrow donors. At the time of sampling, every cohort member was nominally healthy, though immune exposures that went unrecorded were likely present. The donor tested CMV seronegative and was one of the 352 seronegative cohort members. A peripheral blood sample was collected from each donor, and TCR beta sequencing was performed on peripheral blood mononuclear cells. Genomic DNA was extracted from the blood cell samples with the Qiagen DNeasy Blood Extraction Kit. Sequenced: PBMCs. Rearrangement joined TRBV30 to TRBJ1-5; TRBD1 lines up with 7 middle nucleotides. This receptor was identified in a woman aged 25 to 39 in good health and CMV-seronegative. The CDR3 in this case is CAWSVRGFGNQPQHF. The DNA is TGTGCCTGGAGTGTCAGGGGGTTCGGCAATCAGCCCCAGCATTTT.